These 3 T cell receptor beta chains were sequenced from one sample in a study of a mutant IDH1 vaccine in newly diagnosed glioma (dated by TCRdb to the early 2020s). Sample time point, as interpreted from the label and publication: week 35, safety follow-up. Each vaccine dose, consisting of 300 ug of a 20-mer mutant IDH1 peptide in Montanide, was administered subcutaneously with topical imiquimod. The library relied on the immunoSEQ multiplex PCR assay. As stored in TCRdb, this immuneACCESS dataset retains in-frame rearrangements with V and J assigned. A fraction of the clones does not appear; measured against another copy, unresolved V genes explain less than half of the discrepancy, and the remainder lacks a known reason. This sample gives around 57,000 clones in total; less than 90% of them show up just once. The ten largest clones take up over 3.5% of the sample. For these receptors, no antigen is known.

Material: PBMCs, obtained from a glioma patient whose treatment included an IDH1 peptide vaccine. The receptors shown here come from a man aged 25-45 years with glioma.

Only one count was recorded for this clone. The V gene is TRBV5-1, the J gene TRBJ2-2; D not certain. CDR1 and CDR2 from the germline V gene are SGHRS and YFSETQ. Trimming removed 3 bases at V and 0 bases at J, with 9 bases between. The CDR3 loop spans 15 amino acids. The CDR3 here is CASSSLKANTGELFF. The CDR3 DNA sequence: TGCGCCAGCAGCTCCTTGAAAGCGAACACCGGGGAGCTGTTTTTT. The full variable domain, in which reference TRBV5-1 and TRBJ2-2 provide the parts outside the CDR3, is KAGVTQTPRYLIKTRGQQVTLSCSPISGHRSVSWYQQTPGQGLQFLFEYFSETQRNKGNFPGRFSGRQFSNSRSEMNVSTLELGDSALYLCASSSLKANTGELFFGEGSRLTVL.

The sample holds one count of this clone. In DNA form, the CDR3 reads TGTGCTAGTGGTTTAGGCGGGGGTTCCCAAGAGACCCAGTACTTC. This sequence encodes CASGLGGGSQETQYF. The J gene is TRBJ2-5, the V gene TRBV12-5; the match to TRBD2 covers 7 bases. This CDR3 region has 15 residues. CDR1 LGHNT and CDR2 FRNRAP come from the germline V gene. The V and J ends lost 3 bases and 1 base, in that order; junction bases with no gene match: 5.

This chain joins TRBV12-5 and TRBJ2-7; tentatively, D is TRBD1 (6 bases). This CDR3 contains 14 residues. Trimming left V 6 bases short and J 3 bases short, with 15 bases between. Per germline, CDR1 LGHNT and CDR2 FRNRAP. The CDR3 sequence: CASGSRGTNYEQYF. CDR3 nucleotides: TGTGCTAGTGGCTCTCGTGGGACAAACTACGAGCAGTACTTC.